This T cell receptor beta chain was recorded in a study of blood T cell repertoires in COVID-19. Germline values: CDR1 GTSNPN, CDR2 SVGIG (reference sequence). CDR3 length: 14 residues. Trimming shortened V by 4 bases and J by 3 bases, and 13 bases separated the two germline ends. TCRdb keeps only in-frame clones here, not all; method: immunoSEQ multiplex PCR. The sample includes roughly 130,000 clones, roughly 90% of them seen just once. Sample: peripheral blood. The sequence derives from a man aged 50-60 years with active COVID-19. The gene calls are TRBV30 and TRBJ2-1, with TRBD2 as a possible D gene (6 bases). CDR3 residues: CAWTVVADYNEQFF. In DNA form, the CDR3 reads TGTGCCTGGACGGTGGTAGCGGACTACAATGAGCAGTTCTTC.